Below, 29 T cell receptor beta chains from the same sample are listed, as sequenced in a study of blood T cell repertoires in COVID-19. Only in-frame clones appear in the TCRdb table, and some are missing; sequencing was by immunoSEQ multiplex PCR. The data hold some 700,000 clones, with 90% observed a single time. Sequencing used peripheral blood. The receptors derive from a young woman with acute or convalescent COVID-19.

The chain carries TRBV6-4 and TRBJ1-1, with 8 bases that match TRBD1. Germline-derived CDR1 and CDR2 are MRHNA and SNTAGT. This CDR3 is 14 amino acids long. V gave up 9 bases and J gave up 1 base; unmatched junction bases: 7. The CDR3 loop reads CARIGQGPNTEAFF. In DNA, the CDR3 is TGTGCCAGGATAGGACAGGGCCCGAACACTGAAGCTTTCTTT.

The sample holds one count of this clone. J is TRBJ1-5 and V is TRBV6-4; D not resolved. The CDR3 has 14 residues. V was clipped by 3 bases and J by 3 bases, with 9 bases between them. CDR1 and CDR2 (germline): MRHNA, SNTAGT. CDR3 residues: CASSEQLTNQPQHF. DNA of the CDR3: TGTGCCAGCAGTGAACAGCTTACCAATCAGCCCCAGCATTTT.

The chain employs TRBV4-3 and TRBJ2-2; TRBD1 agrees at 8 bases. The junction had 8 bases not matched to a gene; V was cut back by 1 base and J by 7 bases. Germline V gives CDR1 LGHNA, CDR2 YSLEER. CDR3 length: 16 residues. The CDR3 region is CASSQVPAGGDGELFF. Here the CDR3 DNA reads TGCGCCAGCAGCCAAGTCCCGGCAGGGGGCGACGGGGAGCTGTTTTTT.

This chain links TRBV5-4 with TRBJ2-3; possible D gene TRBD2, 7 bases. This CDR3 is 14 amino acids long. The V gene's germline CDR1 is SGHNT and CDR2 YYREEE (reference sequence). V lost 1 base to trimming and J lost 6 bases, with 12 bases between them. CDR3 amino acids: CASSLRGAGDTQYF. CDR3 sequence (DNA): TGTGCCAGCAGCTTGCGGGGGGCGGGGGATACGCAGTATTTT.

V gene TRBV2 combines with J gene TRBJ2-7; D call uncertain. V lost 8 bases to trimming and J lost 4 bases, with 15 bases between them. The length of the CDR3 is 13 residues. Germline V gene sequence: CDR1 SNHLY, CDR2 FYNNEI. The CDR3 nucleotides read TGTGCCAGCCGGCGGTCCGGAAATTACGAGCAGTACTTC. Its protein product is CASRRSGNYEQYF.

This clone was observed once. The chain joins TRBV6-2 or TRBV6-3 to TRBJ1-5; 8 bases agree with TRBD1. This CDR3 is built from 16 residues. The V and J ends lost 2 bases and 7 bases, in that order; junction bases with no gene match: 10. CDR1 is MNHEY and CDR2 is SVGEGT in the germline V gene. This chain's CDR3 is CASSYTDGQGGQPQHF. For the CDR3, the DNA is TGTGCCAGCAGTTACACGGACGGACAGGGAGGACAGCCCCAGCATTTT.

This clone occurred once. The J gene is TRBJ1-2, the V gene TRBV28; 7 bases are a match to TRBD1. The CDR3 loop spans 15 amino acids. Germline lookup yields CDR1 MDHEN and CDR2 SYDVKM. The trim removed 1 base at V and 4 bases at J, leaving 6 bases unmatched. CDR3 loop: CASSLYPRGSYGYTF. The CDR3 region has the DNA TGTGCCAGCAGTTTATATCCCAGGGGGTCCTATGGCTACACCTTC.

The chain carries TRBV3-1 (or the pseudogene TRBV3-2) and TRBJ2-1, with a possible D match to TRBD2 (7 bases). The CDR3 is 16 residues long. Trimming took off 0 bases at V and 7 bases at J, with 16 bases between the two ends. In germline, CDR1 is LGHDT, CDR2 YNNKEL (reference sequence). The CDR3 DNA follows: TGTGCCAGCAGCCAAGATATTACGGCGGGGGCAAATGAGCAGTTCTTC. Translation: CASSQDITAGANEQFF.

The CDR3 region is CASSATGTSGPAYNEQFF. In nucleotides, the CDR3 is TGTGCCAGCAGCGCCACCGGGACTAGCGGACCAGCCTACAATGAGCAGTTCTTC. J is TRBJ2-1 and V is TRBV5-6; 11 nucleotides align to TRBD2. CDR3 length: 18 amino acids. The germline V gene has CDR1 SGHDT and CDR2 YYEEEE. V was clipped by 4 bases and J by 2 bases; unmatched bases: 11.

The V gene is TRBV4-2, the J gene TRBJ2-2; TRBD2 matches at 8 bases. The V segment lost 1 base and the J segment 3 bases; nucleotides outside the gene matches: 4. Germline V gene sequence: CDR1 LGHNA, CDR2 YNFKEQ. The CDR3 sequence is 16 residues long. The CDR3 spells CASSQVAGRYTGELFF. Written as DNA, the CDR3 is TGTGCCAGCAGCCAAGTAGCGGGGAGATACACCGGGGAGCTGTTTTTT.

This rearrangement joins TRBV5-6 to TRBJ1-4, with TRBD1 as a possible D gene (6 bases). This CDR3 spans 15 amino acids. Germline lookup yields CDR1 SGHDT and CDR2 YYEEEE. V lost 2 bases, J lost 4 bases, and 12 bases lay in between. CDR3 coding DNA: TGTGCCAGCAGCTTTGCGGGGGGCCGTAATGAAAAACTGTTTTTT. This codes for CASSFAGGRNEKLFF.

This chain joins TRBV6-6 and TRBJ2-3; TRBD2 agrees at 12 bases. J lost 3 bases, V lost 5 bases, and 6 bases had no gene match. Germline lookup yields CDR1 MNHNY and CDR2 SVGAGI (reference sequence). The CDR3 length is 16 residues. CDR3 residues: CASSLLAGGLTDTQYF. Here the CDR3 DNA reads TGTGCCAGCAGTCTACTAGCGGGGGGACTTACAGATACGCAGTATTTT.

Written as DNA, the CDR3 is TGTGCCAGCAGCTTACACCCTGGGGACCCAGGGGCTTATAGCAATCAGCCCCAGCATTTT. Translation: CASSLHPGDPGAYSNQPQHF. The gene calls are TRBV7-6 and TRBJ1-5, with D perhaps TRBD1 (6 bases). The CDR3 is made up of 20 amino acids. Trimming took off 2 bases at V and 0 bases at J, with 23 bases between the two ends. The germline gives CDR1 SGHVS, CDR2 FNYEAQ.

In DNA, the CDR3 is TGTGCCACCAGTGACTTCCAAGACAGGGGAACAGATACGCAGTATTTT. Amino acid sequence: CATSDFQDRGTDTQYF. The V and J genes are TRBV24-1 and TRBJ2-3, with 8 bases identical to TRBD1. CDR3 length: 16 amino acids. With 4 bases clipped from V and 3 bases from J, the junction kept 8 bases outside the gene matches. Germline-derived CDR1 and CDR2 are KGHDR and SFDVKD.

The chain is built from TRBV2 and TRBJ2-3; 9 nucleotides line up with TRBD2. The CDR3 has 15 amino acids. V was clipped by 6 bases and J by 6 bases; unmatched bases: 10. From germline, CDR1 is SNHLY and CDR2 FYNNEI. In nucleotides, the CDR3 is TGTGCCAGCAGAACAACTAGTGCGGGGGGGGATACGCAGTATTTT. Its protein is CASRTTSAGGDTQYF.

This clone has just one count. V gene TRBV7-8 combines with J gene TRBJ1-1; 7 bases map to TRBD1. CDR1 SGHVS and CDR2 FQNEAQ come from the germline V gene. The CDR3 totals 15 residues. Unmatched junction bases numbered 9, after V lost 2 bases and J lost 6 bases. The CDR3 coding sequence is TGTGCCAGCAGCTTACTTCCGGGACAGCAATCTGAAGCTTTCTTT. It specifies CASSLLPGQQSEAFF. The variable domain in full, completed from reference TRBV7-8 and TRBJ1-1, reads GAGVSQSPRYKVAKRGQDVALRCDPISGHVSLFWYQQALGQGPEFLTYFQNEAQLDKSGLPSDRFFAERPEGSVSTLKIQRTQQEDSAVYLCASSLLPGQQSEAFFGQGTRLTVV.

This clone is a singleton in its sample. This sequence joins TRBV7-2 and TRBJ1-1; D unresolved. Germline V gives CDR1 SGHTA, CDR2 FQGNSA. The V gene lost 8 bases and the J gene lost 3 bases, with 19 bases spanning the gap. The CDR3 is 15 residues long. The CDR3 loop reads CASRPVGGRDTEAFF. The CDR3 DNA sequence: TGTGCCAGCCGCCCTGTTGGAGGGCGGGACACTGAAGCTTTCTTT.

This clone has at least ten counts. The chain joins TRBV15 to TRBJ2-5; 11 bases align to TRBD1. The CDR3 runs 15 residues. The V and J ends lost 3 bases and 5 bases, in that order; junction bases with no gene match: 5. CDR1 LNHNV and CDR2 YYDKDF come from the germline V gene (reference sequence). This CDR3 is CATSRGQGVRETQYF. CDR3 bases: TGTGCCACCAGCAGGGGACAGGGGGTAAGGGAGACCCAGTACTTC.

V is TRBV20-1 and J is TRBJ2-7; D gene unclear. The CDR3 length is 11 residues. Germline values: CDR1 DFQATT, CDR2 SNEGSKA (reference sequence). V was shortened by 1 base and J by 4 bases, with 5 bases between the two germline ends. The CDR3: CSARVPYEQYF. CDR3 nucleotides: TGCAGTGCTAGAGTCCCATACGAGCAGTACTTC.

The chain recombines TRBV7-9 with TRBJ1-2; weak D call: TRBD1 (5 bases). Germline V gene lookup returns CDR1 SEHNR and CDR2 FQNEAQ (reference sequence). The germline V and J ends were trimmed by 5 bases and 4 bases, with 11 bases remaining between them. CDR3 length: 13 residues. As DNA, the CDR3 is TGTGCCAGCAGCCAACAGGCCCTCTATGGCTACACCTTC. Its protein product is CASSQQALYGYTF.

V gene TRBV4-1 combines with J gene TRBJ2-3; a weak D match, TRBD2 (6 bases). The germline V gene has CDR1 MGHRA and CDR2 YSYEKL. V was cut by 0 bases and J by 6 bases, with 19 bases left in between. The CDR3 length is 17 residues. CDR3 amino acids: CASSQDGRLALGDTQYF. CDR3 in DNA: TGCGCCAGCAGCCAAGACGGGAGACTGGCCCTAGGGGATACGCAGTATTTT.

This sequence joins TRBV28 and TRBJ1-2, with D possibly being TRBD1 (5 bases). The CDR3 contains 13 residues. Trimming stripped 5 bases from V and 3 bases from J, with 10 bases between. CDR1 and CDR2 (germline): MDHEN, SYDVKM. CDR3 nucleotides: TGTGCCAGCAGTGTGGGACTTTACTATGGCTACACCTTC. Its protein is CASSVGLYYGYTF.

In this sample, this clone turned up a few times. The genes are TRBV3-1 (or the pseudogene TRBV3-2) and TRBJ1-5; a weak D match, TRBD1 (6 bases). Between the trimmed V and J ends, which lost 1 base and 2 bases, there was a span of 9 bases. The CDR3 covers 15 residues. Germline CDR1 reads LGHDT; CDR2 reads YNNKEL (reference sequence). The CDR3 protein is CASSQGTAGNQPQHF. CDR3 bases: TGTGCCAGCAGCCAAGGGACAGCGGGCAATCAGCCCCAGCATTTT.

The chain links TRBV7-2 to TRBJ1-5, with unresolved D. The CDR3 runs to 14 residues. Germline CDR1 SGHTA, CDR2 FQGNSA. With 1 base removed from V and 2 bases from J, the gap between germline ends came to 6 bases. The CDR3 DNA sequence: TGTGCCAGCAGCTTAGAGAGAGGCAATCAGCCCCAGCATTTT. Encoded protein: CASSLERGNQPQHF.

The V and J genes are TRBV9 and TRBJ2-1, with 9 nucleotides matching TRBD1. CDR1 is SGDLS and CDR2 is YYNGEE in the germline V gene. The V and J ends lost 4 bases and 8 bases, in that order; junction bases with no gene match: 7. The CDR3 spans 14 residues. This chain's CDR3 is CASSTGTGRDEQFF. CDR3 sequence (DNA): TGTGCCAGCAGCACCGGGACAGGGAGGGATGAGCAGTTCTTC.

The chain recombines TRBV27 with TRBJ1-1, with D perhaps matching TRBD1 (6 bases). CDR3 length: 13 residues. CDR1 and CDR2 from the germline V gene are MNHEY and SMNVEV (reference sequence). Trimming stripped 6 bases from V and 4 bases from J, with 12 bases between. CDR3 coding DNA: TGTGCCAGCAGACTGGACAGACTCACTGAAGCTTTCTTT. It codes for CASRLDRLTEAFF.

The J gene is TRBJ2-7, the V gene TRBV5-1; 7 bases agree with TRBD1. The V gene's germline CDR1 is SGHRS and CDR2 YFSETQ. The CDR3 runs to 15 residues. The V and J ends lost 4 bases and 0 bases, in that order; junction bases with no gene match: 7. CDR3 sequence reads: CASSPLTGNSYEQYF. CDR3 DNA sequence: TGCGCCAGCAGCCCTCTGACAGGGAACTCCTACGAGCAGTACTTC.

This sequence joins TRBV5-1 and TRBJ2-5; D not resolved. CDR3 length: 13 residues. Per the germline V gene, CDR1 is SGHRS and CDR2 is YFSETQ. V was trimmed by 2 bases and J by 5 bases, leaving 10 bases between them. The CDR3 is CASSFPRSETQYF. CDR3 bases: TGCGCCAGCAGCTTCCCCCGTAGTGAGACCCAGTACTTC.

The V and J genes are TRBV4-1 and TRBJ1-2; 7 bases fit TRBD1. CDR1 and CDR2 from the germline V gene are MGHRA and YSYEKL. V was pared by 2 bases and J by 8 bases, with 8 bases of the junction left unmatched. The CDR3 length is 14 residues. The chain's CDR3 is CASSQSDRAEGYTF. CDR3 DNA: TGCGCCAGCAGCCAATCCGACAGGGCTGAGGGCTACACCTTC.